The 4 T cell receptor beta chains below all came from one sample that was sequenced in a study of blood T cell repertoires in COVID-19. Sequencing was performed with immunoSEQ multiplex PCR; in TCRdb, only in-frame clones are kept and a portion is missing. The top ten clones hold about 2.7% of a sample with around 300,000 clones, 85% of them seen once. Sequencing was done on a sample of PBMCs or T cells enriched from blood (not recorded which). The receptors derive from a woman in her 50s who had recovered from COVID-19.

The chain recombines TRBV7-2 with TRBJ1-4, with TRBD1 identical over 8 bases. Trimming took 1 base from V and 10 from J; bases not matched to a gene: 14. The germline CDR1 and CDR2 sequences are SGHTA and FQGNSA. CDR3 length: 17 amino acids. CDR3 region: CASSLGQGASPQGKLFF. Here the CDR3 DNA reads TGTGCCAGCAGCTTAGGCCAGGGGGCGTCACCTCAGGGAAAACTGTTTTTT.

The chain has TRBV30 and TRBJ1-4, with D perhaps matching TRBD1 (5 bases). The germline gives CDR1 GTSNPN, CDR2 SVGIG (reference sequence). V was shortened by 3 bases and J by 4 bases, with 15 bases between the two germline ends. The CDR3 is 15 amino acids. The CDR3 DNA is TGTGCCTGGAGCCCTACAGGAGGGATTAATGAAAAACTGTTTTTT. Its protein product is CAWSPTGGINEKLFF.

The chain uses TRBV29-1 and TRBJ1-4, with D possibly being TRBD1 (5 bases). Trimming left V 6 bases short and J 3 bases short, with 11 bases between. CDR1 and CDR2 (germline): SQVTM, ANQGSEA. The length of the CDR3 is 13 residues. The CDR3 sequence is CSVGGNSNEKLFF. The DNA for the CDR3 is TGCAGCGTGGGGGGTAATTCTAATGAAAAACTGTTTTTT.

The CDR3 coding sequence is TGTGCCAGTAGTATGACGGGGGAAACAATCTACAATGAGCAGTTCTTC. Translating gives CASSMTGETIYNEQFF. V gene TRBV19 combines with J gene TRBJ2-1, with D tentatively TRBD2 (6 bases). Trimming removed 3 bases from V and 3 bases from J, with 15 bases in between. This CDR3 has 16 amino acids. Germline V lookup: CDR1 LNHDA, CDR2 SQIVND (reference sequence). Together with reference TRBV19 and TRBJ2-1, the CDR3 gives the full variable domain: DGGITQSPKYLFRKEGQNVTLSCEQNLNHDAMYWYRQDPGQGLRLIYYSQIVNDFQKGDIAEGYSVSREKKESFPLTVTSAQKNPTAFYLCASSMTGETIYNEQFFGPGTRLTVL.